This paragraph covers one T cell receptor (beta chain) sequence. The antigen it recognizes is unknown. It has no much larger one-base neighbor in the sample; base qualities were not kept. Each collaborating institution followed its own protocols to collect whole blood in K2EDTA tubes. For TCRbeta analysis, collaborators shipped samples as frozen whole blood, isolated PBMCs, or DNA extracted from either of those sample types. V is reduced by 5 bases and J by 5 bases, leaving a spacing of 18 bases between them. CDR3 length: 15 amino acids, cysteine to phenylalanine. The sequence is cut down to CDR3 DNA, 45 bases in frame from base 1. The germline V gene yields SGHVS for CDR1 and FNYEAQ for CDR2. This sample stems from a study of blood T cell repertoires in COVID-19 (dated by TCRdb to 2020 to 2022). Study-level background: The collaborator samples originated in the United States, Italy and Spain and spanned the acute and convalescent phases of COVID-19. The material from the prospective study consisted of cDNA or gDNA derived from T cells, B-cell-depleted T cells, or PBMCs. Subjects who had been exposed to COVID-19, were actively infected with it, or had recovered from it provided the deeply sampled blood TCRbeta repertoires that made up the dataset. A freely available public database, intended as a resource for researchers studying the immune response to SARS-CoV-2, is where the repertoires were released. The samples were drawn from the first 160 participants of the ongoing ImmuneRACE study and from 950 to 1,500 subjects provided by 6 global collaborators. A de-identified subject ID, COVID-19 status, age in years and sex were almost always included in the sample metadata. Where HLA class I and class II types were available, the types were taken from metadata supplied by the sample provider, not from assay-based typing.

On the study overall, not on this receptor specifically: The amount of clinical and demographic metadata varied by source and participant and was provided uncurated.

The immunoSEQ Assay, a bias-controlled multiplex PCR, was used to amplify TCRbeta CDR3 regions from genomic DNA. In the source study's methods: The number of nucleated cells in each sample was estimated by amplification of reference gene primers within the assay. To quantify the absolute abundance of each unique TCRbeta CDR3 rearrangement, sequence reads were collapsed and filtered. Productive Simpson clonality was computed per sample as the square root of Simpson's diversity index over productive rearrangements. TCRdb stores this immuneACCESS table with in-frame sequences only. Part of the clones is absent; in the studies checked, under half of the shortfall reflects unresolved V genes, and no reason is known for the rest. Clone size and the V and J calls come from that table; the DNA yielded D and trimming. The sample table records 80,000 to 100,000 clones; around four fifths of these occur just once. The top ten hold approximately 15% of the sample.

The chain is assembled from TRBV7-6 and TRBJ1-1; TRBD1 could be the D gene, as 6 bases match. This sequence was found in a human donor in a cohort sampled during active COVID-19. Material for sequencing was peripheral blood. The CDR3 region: CASSPGQPWGTEAFF. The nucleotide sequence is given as TGTGCCAGCAGCCCCGGACAGCCCTGGGGGACTGAAGCTTTCTTT.